Shown below are 27 T cell receptor beta chains from a single sample sequenced in a study of T-cell memory formation after mild COVID-19 listed by TCRdb under 2021. The receptor library was made with 5' RACE. Sequencing took place on an Illumina NovaSeq 6000. In TCRdb, the public reads were trimmed at Q25 with fastp and aligned with MiXCR, with productive beta chains retained. Every entry covers one CDR3 protein and lists the most common genes and DNA from its rows. The sample table records about 440,000 distinct CDR3 sequences; around 18% of these occur just once. Together, the top ten hold approximately 8.1% of the sample. Sequencing input: PBMCs or a T cell subset sorted from them (not recorded which). The receptor set was obtained from an adult woman who had mild COVID-19 (a few samples of this study predate the infection). The sample titles of this study are shuffled in the database, so cell type and time point are left out; the donor was told from shared clones.

This clonotype turned up a few times. The J gene is TRBJ2-1, the V gene TRBV7-2; 8 nucleotides line up with TRBD2. The CDR3 runs to 18 residues. The germline V gene has CDR1 SGHTA and CDR2 FQGNSA. J was trimmed by 1 base and V by 3 bases; bases with no gene match: 11. CDR3 residues: CASSLRPSGGGSYNEQFF. DNA of the CDR3: TGTGCCAGCAGCTTGCGCCCCTCGGGAGGGGGGTCCTACAATGAGCAGTTCTTC.

This clonotype came up many times. J is TRBJ2-5 and V is TRBV9, with D maybe TRBD1 (6 bases). The germline gives CDR1 SGDLS, CDR2 YYNGEE. The CDR3 loop spans 16 amino acids. V gave up 0 bases and J gave up 0 bases, with 12 bases separating them. This CDR3 reads CASSVEGQTYQETQYF. The CDR3 bases are TGTGCCAGCAGCGTAGAAGGACAGACGTACCAAGAGACCCAGTACTTC.

This clonotype occurred a few times. This chain uses TRBV7-6 with TRBJ1-1; no clear D. The V end lost 1 base, the J end lost 3 bases, and 9 bases lay between the germline ends. This CDR3 has 14 amino acids. From germline, CDR1 is SGHVS and CDR2 FNYEAQ. This chain's CDR3 is CASSLGGFDTEAFF. In nucleotides, the CDR3 is TGTGCCAGCAGCTTAGGGGGTTTTGACACTGAAGCTTTCTTT.

V usage is TRBV6-5 and J usage is TRBJ1-1, with no clear D. V lost 2 bases, J lost 3 bases, and 16 bases lay in between. There are 16 residues in the CDR3. Germline V CDR1 and CDR2: MNHEY, SVGAGI. Written as DNA, the CDR3 is TGTGCCAGCAGTTACCTCTCCCCCAGGTGGGACACTGAAGCTTTCTTT. The encoded protein is CASSYLSPRWDTEAFF.

The sample holds a few counts of this clonotype. This chain uses TRBV4-2 with TRBJ1-6, with 7 bases fitting TRBD1. Looked up from germline, CDR1 is LGHNA and CDR2 is YNFKEQ. The CDR3 covers 15 residues. V was clipped by 3 bases and J by 6 bases; unmatched bases: 5. The CDR3 sequence: CASSHPGQINSPLHF. The CDR3 DNA reads TGTGCCAGCAGCCACCCGGGACAGATTAATTCACCCCTCCACTTT.

V usage is TRBV20-1 and J usage is TRBJ2-5; 10 bases fit TRBD2. The CDR3 loop spans 15 amino acids. CDR1 and CDR2 (germline): DFQATT, SNEGSKA (reference sequence). Trimming took 1 base from V and 5 from J; bases not matched to a gene: 7. The CDR3 sequence: CSARAQREGLETQYF. CDR3 in DNA: TGCAGTGCTAGAGCCCAGCGGGAGGGCCTGGAGACCCAGTACTTC.

The table lists this clonotype with a few counts. The CDR3 reads CASSLGQGQNEQYF. CDR3 DNA sequence: TGCGCCAGCAGCTTGGGGCAGGGGCAAAACGAGCAGTACTTC. The V and J genes are TRBV5-1 and TRBJ2-7; tentative D call: TRBD1 (6 bases). CDR1 and CDR2 (germline): SGHRS, YFSETQ. The CDR3 sequence is 14 residues long. V gave up 0 bases and J gave up 5 bases, with 12 bases separating them. Using reference TRBV5-1 and TRBJ2-7 for the parts outside the CDR3, the full variable domain is KAGVTQTPRYLIKTRGQQVTLSCSPISGHRSVSWYQQTPGQGLQFLFEYFSETQRNKGNFPGRFSGRQFSNSRSEMNVSTLELGDSALYLCASSLGQGQNEQYFGPGTRLTVT.

J is TRBJ1-1 and V is TRBV5-8; 9 nucleotides agree with TRBD1. Germline-derived CDR1 and CDR2 are SGHTS and YDEGEE. This CDR3 is built from 16 residues. The V gene end was trimmed by 7 bases and the J gene end by 0 bases; junction bases not matched to a gene: 10. CDR3 coding DNA: TGTGCCAGCCCGGGACAGGGCAGCCCCATGAACACTGAAGCTTTCTTT. Residues: CASPGQGSPMNTEAFF.

The rearrangement links TRBV10-3 to TRBJ2-1; D is possibly TRBD2 (6 bases). The V end was cut by 4 bases, the J end by 4 bases, with 14 bases between. Germline V gives CDR1 ENHRY, CDR2 SYGVKD. CDR3 length equals 15 residues. The CDR3 DNA follows: TGTGCCATCAGTGCGGGACTTACGACTTACAATGAGCAGTTCTTC. It encodes CAISAGLTTYNEQFF.

The chain joins TRBV5-4 to TRBJ2-7, with TRBD2 as a possible D gene (6 bases). V was pared by 3 bases and J by 0 bases, with 10 bases between. There are 14 residues in the CDR3. CDR1 is SGHNT, CDR2 YYREEE, per germline (reference sequence). The CDR3 nucleotides are TGTGCCAGCAGCTGGGGCGGGAACTCCTACGAGCAGTACTTC. As protein: CASSWGGNSYEQYF.

The CDR3 loop reads CASSPRTSGGSDTQYF. CDR3 DNA: TGCGCCAGCAGCCCCCGGACTAGCGGGGGATCAGATACGCAGTATTTT. The chain couples TRBV5-1 to TRBJ2-3, with 13 bases aligning to TRBD2. CDR3 length equals 16 residues. Trimming at V came to 4 bases and at J to 4 bases, leaving 6 bases not matched to a gene. Germline values: CDR1 SGHRS, CDR2 YFSETQ.

The J gene is TRBJ2-7, the V gene TRBV4-1, with no clear D. Between the trimmed V and J ends, which lost 0 bases and 3 bases, there was a span of 12 bases. CDR1 is MGHRA, CDR2 YSYEKL, per germline. The CDR3 length is 15 residues. CDR3 in DNA: TGCGCCAGCAGCCAAGAGGTCGCGGAGTACTACGAGCAGTACTTC. This sequence encodes CASSQEVAEYYEQYF.

This clonotype has more than one count but fewer than ten. The chain combines TRBV2 with TRBJ1-1; maybe TRBD1 (5 bases). Germline values: CDR1 SNHLY, CDR2 FYNNEI. The CDR3 contains 12 residues. The V end was cut by 6 bases, the J end by 6 bases, with 11 bases between. CDR3 protein: CASRGVGPEAFF. In DNA, the CDR3 is TGTGCCAGCAGAGGAGTGGGGCCTGAAGCTTTCTTT.

In its sample, this clonotype was seen a few times. The genes are TRBV7-7 and TRBJ2-7; D might be TRBD2 (5 bases). The germline gives CDR1 SSHAT, CDR2 FNYEAQ (reference sequence). The CDR3 sequence is 14 residues long. Trimming removed 2 bases at V and 3 bases at J, with 11 bases between. The CDR3 DNA is TGTGCCAGCAGCTTAACCACGGGGAACTACGAGCAGTACTTC. Its translation: CASSLTTGNYEQYF.

The chain links TRBV12-3 or TRBV12-4 to TRBJ2-7, with 13 bases matching TRBD2. CDR3 size: 18 residues. After removal of 0 bases from V and 4 bases from J, the junction contained 9 bases not matched to a gene. CDR3 amino acids: CASSLAGLAGRRAYEQYF. The CDR3 region has the DNA TGTGCCAGCAGTTTAGCGGGACTAGCGGGGCGCCGTGCGTACGAGCAGTACTTC.

This chain joins TRBV4-3 and TRBJ2-5; D ambiguous. Germline V gene sequence: CDR1 LGHNA, CDR2 YSLEER. This CDR3 comprises 15 residues. The V end lost 1 base, the J end lost 5 bases, and 14 bases lay between the germline ends. The CDR3 coding sequence is TGCGCCAGCAGCCAAGCATCTTCCGATGGGGAGACCCAGTACTTC. As protein: CASSQASSDGETQYF.

This rearrangement joins TRBV20-1 to TRBJ2-2, with 8 positions matching TRBD2. Germline V gene sequence: CDR1 DFQATT, CDR2 SNEGSKA (reference sequence). Trimming removed 1 base from V and 4 bases from J; junction bases left unmatched: 8. The CDR3 runs to 16 residues. The CDR3 nucleotides read TGCAGTGCTAGAGCTCTCTCCCGGGAGGGCACCGGGGAGCTGTTTTTT. Protein sequence: CSARALSREGTGELFF.

There are many counts of this clonotype. This chain links TRBV7-9 with TRBJ2-2, with 12 bases identical to TRBD2. This CDR3 region has 16 residues. Trimming took 6 bases from V and 6 from J; bases not matched to a gene: 8. CDR1 and CDR2 (germline): SEHNR, FQNEAQ (reference sequence). CDR3 loop: CASRATSGGFSGELFF. DNA for the CDR3: TGTGCCAGCAGGGCGACTAGCGGGGGATTCTCCGGGGAGCTGTTTTTT.

This clonotype was observed a handful of times. This chain joins TRBV4-1 and TRBJ1-2, with D possibly TRBD1 on 6 matching bases. The CDR3 is made up of 16 amino acids. The germline gives CDR1 MGHRA, CDR2 YSYEKL. The germline V and J ends were trimmed by 4 bases and 4 bases, with 19 bases remaining between them. The DNA for the CDR3 is TGCGCCAGCAGCCGGATCCCAGGGGTCTCGGGCTATGGCTACACCTTC. It is translated as CASSRIPGVSGYGYTF.

The genes are TRBV11-2 and TRBJ2-1; a weak D match, TRBD1 (6 bases). The CDR3 runs 16 residues. Germline CDR1 is SGHAT and CDR2 is FQNNGV. The V end was cut by 1 base, the J end by 3 bases, with 13 bases between. The CDR3 loop reads CASSLGVTGYYNEQFF. Written as DNA, the CDR3 is TGTGCCAGCAGCTTAGGGGTAACAGGGTACTACAATGAGCAGTTCTTC.

This chain uses TRBV4-2 with TRBJ2-1; 7 bases are shared with TRBD2. Germline CDR1 reads LGHNA; CDR2 reads YNFKEQ. There are 15 residues in the CDR3. V gave up 4 bases and J gave up 10 bases; unmatched junction bases: 13. The CDR3, as DNA: TGTGCCAGCAGCCCCCTCGGGGGGAGGATTTTAGAGCAGTTCTTC. Its translation is CASSPLGGRILEQFF.

This clonotype was detected only a few times. J is TRBJ2-4 and V is TRBV7-9; 7 positions agree with TRBD1. The CDR3 totals 16 residues. V dropped 1 base and J dropped 5; count of bases not matched to a gene: 8. Germline CDR1 and CDR2: SEHNR and FQNEAQ (reference sequence). In DNA form, the CDR3 reads TGTGCCAGCAGCTTAGGGCCACGGGACAGTGAAAACATTCAGTACTTC. It translates to CASSLGPRDSENIQYF.

This clonotype turned up a few times. The chain links TRBV7-8 to TRBJ2-1, with 7 bases identical to TRBD2. Germline V gene sequence: CDR1 SGHVS, CDR2 FQNEAQ. V was clipped by 4 bases and J by 2 bases; unmatched bases: 5. CDR3 length equals 15 residues. The CDR3 loop reads CASSWGGRTYNEQFF. CDR3 in DNA: TGTGCCAGCAGCTGGGGCGGGAGAACCTACAATGAGCAGTTCTTC.

V and J are TRBV29-1 and TRBJ1-1; D gene unclear. V lost 7 bases and J lost 6, with 21 bases in between. CDR3 size: 14 residues. Germline CDR1 SQVTM, CDR2 ANQGSEA. CDR3 sequence: CSGHLGYRVPEAFF. The CDR3 DNA reads as TGCAGCGGACATCTGGGTTATCGGGTGCCTGAAGCTTTCTTT.

The chain couples TRBV2 to TRBJ2-2; the match to TRBD2 covers 8 bases. The V gene end was trimmed by 6 bases and the J gene end by 1 base; junction bases not matched to a gene: 4. CDR3 length: 15 amino acids. The germline CDR1 and CDR2 sequences are SNHLY and FYNNEI. For the CDR3, the DNA is TGTGCCAGCAGCCAGCGGGAGCTGAACACCGGGGAGCTGTTTTTT. Residues: CASSQRELNTGELFF.

The chain carries TRBV6-1 and TRBJ2-7; 8 bases are shared with TRBD1. V was clipped by 8 bases and J by 2 bases; unmatched bases: 8. The CDR3 is 14 residues long. Germline lookup yields CDR1 MNHNS and CDR2 SASEGT. CDR3 protein: CASYPTGGPYEQYF. CDR3 bases: TGTGCCAGCTACCCAACAGGGGGGCCCTACGAGCAGTACTTC.

This clonotype is a singleton in its sample. This chain connects TRBV4-1 to TRBJ2-4; 7 nucleotides line up with TRBD2. The V gene's germline CDR1 is MGHRA and CDR2 YSYEKL. Trimming at V came to 5 bases and at J to 1 base, leaving 11 bases not matched to a gene. There are 17 residues in the CDR3. CDR3 sequence reads: CASSSPAGVWAKNIQYF. CDR3 DNA sequence: TGCGCCAGCAGCTCCCCCGCGGGGGTTTGGGCCAAAAACATTCAGTACTTC.